A single sample gave rise to the 13 T cell receptor beta chains below, sequenced in a study of cytomegalovirus exposure and HLA in healthy donors. Researchers ran the PCR with 60 Vbeta and 13 Jbeta primers. Data came from immunoSEQ multiplex PCR; TCRdb stores just in-frame clones and leaves some out. Of about 150,000 clones in the sample, over 65% were seen once. Sequenced material: PBMCs. The receptors shown here come from a middle-aged man in good health and CMV-seropositive.

The chain recombines TRBV6-1 with TRBJ1-4; unclear D gene. CDR1 and CDR2 from the germline V gene are MNHNS and SASEGT. This CDR3 comprises 15 residues. V lost 4 bases and J 2 bases, leaving 11 bases between the germline ends. CDR3 in amino acids: CASSVQRATNEKLFF. In DNA, the CDR3 is TGTGCCAGCAGTGTGCAGAGGGCCACTAATGAAAAACTGTTTTTT.

J is TRBJ2-3 and V is TRBV5-1; 16 bases line up with TRBD2. Losses at the gene ends were 4 bases for V and 2 bases for J; bases not matched to a gene: 4. The length of the CDR3 is 17 residues. Germline assignment: CDR1 SGHRS and CDR2 YFSETQ. The DNA for the CDR3 is TGCGCCAGCAGCCCGGGACTAGCGGGAGGGAACACAGATACGCAGTATTTT. The encoded protein is CASSPGLAGGNTDTQYF.

The chain uses TRBV7-6 and TRBJ1-2; the match to TRBD1 covers 8 bases. The CDR3 is 13 amino acids. With 5 bases clipped from V and 8 bases from J, the junction kept 7 bases outside the gene matches. Germline V gene lookup returns CDR1 SGHVS and CDR2 FNYEAQ. The CDR3 reads CASSKTGAEGYTF. CDR3 DNA: TGTGCCAGCAGCAAGACAGGGGCGGAGGGCTACACCTTC.

The chain joins TRBV4-3 to TRBJ2-7; 11 bases agree with TRBD2. V lost 5 bases to trimming and J lost 3 bases; unmatched junction nucleotides: 3. The germline V gene has CDR1 LGHNA and CDR2 YSLEER. The CDR3 runs 14 residues. CDR3 sequence: CASSSGTSGYEQYF. In DNA, the CDR3 is TGCGCCAGCAGCTCCGGGACTAGCGGCTACGAGCAGTACTTC.

The gene calls are TRBV7-6 and TRBJ2-1; D gene unclear. Germline CDR1 SGHVS, CDR2 FNYEAQ. The CDR3 has 14 residues. Deletions cut 4 bases from V and 7 bases from J, with 14 bases between. The CDR3 here is CASSSLPLGNEQFF. CDR3 DNA: TGTGCCAGCAGCTCCCTCCCCCTAGGTAATGAGCAGTTCTTC. Complete variable domain (other parts from reference TRBV7-6 and TRBJ2-1): GAGVSQSPRYKVTKRGQDVALRCDPISGHVSLYWYRQALGQGPEFLTYFNYEAQQDKSGLPNDRFSAERPEGSISTLTIQRTEQRDSAMYRCASSSLPLGNEQFFGPGTRLTVL.

The gene calls are TRBV6-1 and TRBJ1-3; D possibly corresponds to TRBD1 (5 bases). The CDR3 sequence is 15 residues long. Germline assignment: CDR1 MNHNS and CDR2 SASEGT. V lost 8 bases to trimming and J lost 0 bases, with 14 bases between them. The CDR3 spells CASCQGLSSGNTIYF. The DNA for the CDR3 is TGTGCCAGCTGCCAGGGCCTCAGCTCTGGAAACACCATATATTTT.

The chain employs TRBV12-5 and TRBJ2-1; the match to TRBD1 covers 9 bases. V lost 5 bases to trimming and J lost 6 bases; unmatched junction nucleotides: 5. Per germline, CDR1 LGHNT and CDR2 FRNRAP. The CDR3 has 14 amino acids. The CDR3 reads CASGAGTGLNEQFF. The CDR3 DNA follows: TGTGCTAGTGGTGCCGGGACAGGGCTCAATGAGCAGTTCTTC.

The chain recombines TRBV19 with TRBJ1-1; no firm D call. The germline V gene has CDR1 LNHDA and CDR2 SQIVND (reference sequence). This CDR3 region has 12 residues. Trimming cost V 7 bases and J 3 bases, with 9 bases left between them. This CDR3 is CASTGGYTEAFF. The CDR3 coding sequence is TGTGCCAGTACTGGAGGGTACACTGAAGCTTTCTTT.

The chain uses TRBV10-2 and TRBJ2-2; unclear D gene. The CDR3 loop spans 13 amino acids. The germline CDR1 and CDR2 sequences are WSHSY and SAAADI. Trimming removed 2 bases at V and 7 bases at J, with 8 bases between. The CDR3 here is CASSEIAVGELFF. Written as DNA, the CDR3 is TGCGCCAGCAGTGAGATAGCAGTCGGGGAGCTGTTTTTT.

The chain recombines TRBV7-9 with TRBJ1-2; no reliable D call. Germline-derived CDR1 and CDR2 are SEHNR and FQNEAQ (reference sequence). Trimming pared 0 bases from V and 8 bases from J, leaving 16 bases between. The CDR3 has 15 amino acids. DNA of the CDR3: TGTGCCAGCAGCTTAGCGCTATCGGTCGGAGGGGGCTACACCTTC. Translation: CASSLALSVGGGYTF.

This chain uses TRBV5-1 with TRBJ2-7; a possible D gene is TRBD2 (5 bases). The CDR3 runs to 15 residues. The V gene's germline CDR1 is SGHRS and CDR2 YFSETQ. V was clipped by 2 bases and J by 1 base, with 13 bases between them. The CDR3 region is CASSFGFRGSYEQYF. The CDR3 coding sequence is TGCGCCAGCAGCTTCGGATTCAGAGGGTCCTACGAGCAGTACTTC.

The V gene is TRBV4-3, the J gene TRBJ1-2; D is perhaps TRBD1 (5 bases). V was pared by 1 base and J by 4 bases, with 13 bases between. The CDR3 has 15 residues. The germline gives CDR1 LGHNA, CDR2 YSLEER. As DNA, the CDR3 is TGCGCCAGCAGCCAAGTGGAGGGTGGGACCTATGGCTACACCTTC. Translation gives CASSQVEGGTYGYTF.

This sequence joins TRBV2 and TRBJ2-2; 9 positions agree with TRBD2. J lost 6 bases, V lost 6 bases, and 5 bases had no gene match. The germline V gene has CDR1 SNHLY and CDR2 FYNNEI. The CDR3 has 14 residues. The CDR3 region is CASSVAGVSGELFF. DNA for the CDR3: TGTGCCAGCAGCGTAGCGGGAGTGTCCGGGGAGCTGTTTTTT.